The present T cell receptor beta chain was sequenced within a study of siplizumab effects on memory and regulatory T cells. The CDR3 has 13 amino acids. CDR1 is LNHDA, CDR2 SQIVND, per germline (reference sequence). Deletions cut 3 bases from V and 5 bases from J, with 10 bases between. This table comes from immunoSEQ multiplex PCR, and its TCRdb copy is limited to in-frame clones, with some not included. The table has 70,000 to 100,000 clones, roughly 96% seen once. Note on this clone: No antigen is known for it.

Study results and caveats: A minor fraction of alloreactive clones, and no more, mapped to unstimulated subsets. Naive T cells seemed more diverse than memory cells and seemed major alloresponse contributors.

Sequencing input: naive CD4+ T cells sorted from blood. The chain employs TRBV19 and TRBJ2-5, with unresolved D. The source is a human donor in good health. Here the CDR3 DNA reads TGTGCCAGTAGTATGGGTCAGCAGGAGACCCAGTACTTC. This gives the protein CASSMGQQETQYF. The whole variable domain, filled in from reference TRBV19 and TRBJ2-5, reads DGGITQSPKYLFRKEGQNVTLSCEQNLNHDAMYWYRQDPGQGLRLIYYSQIVNDFQKGDIAEGYSVSREKKESFPLTVTSAQKNPTAFYLCASSMGQQETQYFGPGTRLLVL.